Listed below are T cell receptor beta chains from one sample, sequenced in a study of persistence of HIV-infected CD4 T cells. The antigens for these receptors are not known. The assay was immunoSEQ multiplex PCR, and TCRdb's table has in-frame clones only and misses some. Altogether around 35,000 clones are present, over 80% being singletons, with the ten largest covering roughly 1.7%. The sample here was CD4+ T cells sorted from PBMCs after approximately 19-hour stimulation, taken from a patient who received antiretroviral therapy. Receptor source: an adult man with HIV who was CMV-seropositive. The CDR3 runs from the conserved cysteine through the conserved F or W. The D gene is left open where the match is weak. Clone sizes are given selectively: once, few, many, or a class where the clone is expanded.

CAWSPPQGRNSPLHF	TGTGCCTGGAGTCCCCCCCAGGGGCGAAATTCACCCCTCCACTTT	TRBJ1-6	-	TRBV30	-
CASSVRLENTGELFF	TGTGCCAGCAGCGTACGTCTTGAGAACACCGGGGAGCTGTTTTTT	TRBJ2-2	-	TRBV9	-
CASSISSGGDTQYF	TGTGCCAGTAGTATATCATCAGGAGGGGATACGCAGTATTTT	TRBJ2-3	-	TRBV19	-
CSASSRANYGYTF	TGCAGTGCTAGTTCCAGAGCGAACTATGGCTACACCTTC	TRBJ1-2	-	TRBV20-1	-
CASSFGRTSERLNIQYF	TGTGCCAGCAGCTTTGGGAGAACATCCGAACGCTTAAACATTCAGTACTTC	TRBJ2-4	-	TRBV5-4	-
CASSLWETGGYTF	TGTGCCAGCAGCTTGTGGGAAACAGGGGGCTACACCTTC	TRBJ1-2	-	TRBV5-5	few
CASLSSGNTIYF	TGTGCCAGCTTGTCCTCTGGAAACACCATATATTTT	TRBJ1-3	-	TRBV6-5	few
CASSRTGAENTEAFF	TGCGCCAGCAGCCGGACGGGGGCCGAAAACACTGAAGCTTTCTTT	TRBJ1-1	-	TRBV5-1	-
CASSVDQNTEAFF	TGTGCCAGCAGCGTGGACCAGAACACTGAAGCTTTCTTT	TRBJ1-1	-	TRBV5-4	-
CAISWAGQGTNEQYF	TGTGCCATCAGCTGGGCGGGACAGGGGACCAACGAGCAGTACTTC	TRBJ2-7	TRBD1	TRBV10-3	-
CASSRWVSAYQETQYF	TGTGCCAGCAGCCGATGGGTCTCTGCGTACCAAGAGACCCAGTACTTC	TRBJ2-5	-	TRBV7-9	-
CASSARDGADEQYF	TGTGCCAGCAGCGCCCGGGACGGGGCGGACGAGCAGTACTTC	TRBJ2-7	-	TRBV7-9	few
CASSPGQGARVRNEQYF	TGTGCCAGCAGCCCCGGACAGGGGGCGCGAGTTCGGAACGAGCAGTACTTC	TRBJ2-7	TRBD1	TRBV7-9	-
CASTTTGSNTEAFF	TGCGCCAGCACCACAACAGGGTCGAACACTGAAGCTTTCTTT	TRBJ1-1	-	TRBV5-1	-
CASSRDTTNEKLFF	TGCGCCAGCAGTCGGGACACCACTAATGAAAAACTGTTTTTT	TRBJ1-4	-	TRBV10-2	-
CASSDSGRRQLFF	TGTGCCAGCAGTGATAGTGGGAGGAGGCAACTGTTTTTT	TRBJ1-4	-	TRBV25-1	-